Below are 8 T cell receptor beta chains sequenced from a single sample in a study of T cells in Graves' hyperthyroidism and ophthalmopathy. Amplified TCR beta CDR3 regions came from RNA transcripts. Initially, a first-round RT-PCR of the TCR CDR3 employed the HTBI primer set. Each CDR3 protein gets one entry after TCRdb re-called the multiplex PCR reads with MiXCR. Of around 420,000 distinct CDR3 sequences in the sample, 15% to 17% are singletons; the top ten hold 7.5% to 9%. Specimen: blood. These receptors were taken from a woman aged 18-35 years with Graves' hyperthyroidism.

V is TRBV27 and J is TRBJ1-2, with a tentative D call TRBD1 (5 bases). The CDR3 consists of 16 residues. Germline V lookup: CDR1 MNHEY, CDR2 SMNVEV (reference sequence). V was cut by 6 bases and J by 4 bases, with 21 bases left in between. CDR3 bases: TGTGCCAGCAGCGTTATTGTGGGGGGTTCCCCCTATGGCTACACCTTC. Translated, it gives CASSVIVGGSPYGYTF.

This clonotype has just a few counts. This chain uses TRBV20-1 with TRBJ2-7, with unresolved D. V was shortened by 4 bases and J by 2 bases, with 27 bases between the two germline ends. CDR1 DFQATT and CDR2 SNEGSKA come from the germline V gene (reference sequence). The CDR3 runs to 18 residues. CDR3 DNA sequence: TGCAGTGCTATGGGCGTCGTACCCTCTGCCCCTACCCCCTACGAGCAGTACTTC. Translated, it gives CSAMGVVPSAPTPYEQYF.

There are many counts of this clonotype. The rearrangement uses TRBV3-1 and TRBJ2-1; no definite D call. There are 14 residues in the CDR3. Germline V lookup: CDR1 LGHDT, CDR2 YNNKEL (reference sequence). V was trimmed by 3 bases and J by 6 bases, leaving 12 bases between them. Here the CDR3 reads CASSHSLPSNEQFF. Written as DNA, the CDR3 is TGTGCCAGCAGCCACAGTTTGCCTTCCAATGAGCAGTTCTTC.

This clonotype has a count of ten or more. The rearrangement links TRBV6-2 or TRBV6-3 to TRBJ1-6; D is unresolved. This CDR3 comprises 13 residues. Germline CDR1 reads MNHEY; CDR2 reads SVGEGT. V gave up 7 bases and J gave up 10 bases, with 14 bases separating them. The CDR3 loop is CASNPPGSSPLHF. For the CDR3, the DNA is TGTGCCAGCAACCCGCCAGGAAGCTCACCCCTCCACTTT.

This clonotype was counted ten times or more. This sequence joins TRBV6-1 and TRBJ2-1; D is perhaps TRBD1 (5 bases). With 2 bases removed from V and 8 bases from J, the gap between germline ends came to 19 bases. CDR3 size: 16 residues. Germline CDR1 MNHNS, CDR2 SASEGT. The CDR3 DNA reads TGTGCCAGCAGTGAAACGACAGCGCTTTACGTCGATGAGCAGTTCTTC. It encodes CASSETTALYVDEQFF.

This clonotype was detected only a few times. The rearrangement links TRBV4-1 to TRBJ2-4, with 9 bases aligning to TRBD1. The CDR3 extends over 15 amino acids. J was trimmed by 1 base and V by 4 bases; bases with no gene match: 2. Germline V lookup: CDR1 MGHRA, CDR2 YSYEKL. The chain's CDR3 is CASSRDRVAKNIQYF. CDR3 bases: TGCGCCAGCAGCCGGGACAGGGTGGCCAAAAACATTCAGTACTTC.

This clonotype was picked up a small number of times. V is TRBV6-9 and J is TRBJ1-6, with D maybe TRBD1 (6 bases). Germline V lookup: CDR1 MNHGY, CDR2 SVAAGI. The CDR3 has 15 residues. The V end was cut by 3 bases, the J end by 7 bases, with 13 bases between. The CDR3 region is CASSYEQGSNSPLHF. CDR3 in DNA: TGTGCCAGCAGTTACGAACAGGGAAGCAATTCACCCCTCCACTTT.

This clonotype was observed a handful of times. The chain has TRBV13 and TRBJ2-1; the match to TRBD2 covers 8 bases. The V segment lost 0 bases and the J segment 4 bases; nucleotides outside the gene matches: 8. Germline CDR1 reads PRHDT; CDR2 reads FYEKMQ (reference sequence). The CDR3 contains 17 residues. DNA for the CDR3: TGTGCCAGCAGCTTAGGCCGGGGTAGCGGGACATACAATGAGCAGTTCTTC. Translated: CASSLGRGSGTYNEQFF.